This entry describes one T cell receptor (beta chain). The antigen remains unidentified. Libraries were prepared by immunoSEQ multiplex PCR; TCRdb keeps only in-frame clonotypes and omits some of them. The repertoire consists of approximately 3,700 clones, with 95% to 96% occurring once and the leading ten covering roughly 0.5%. These data originate in a study of blood T cell dynamics during melanoma immunotherapy. Study-wide points: It remained unknown if the driving T cell clones were melanoma-specific.

Time point reported: week 3, after first cycle of checkpoint inhibitor. Samples come from before therapy and from week 3 after the first blockade cycle. Patients with prior systemic cancer treatment, concomitant immunosuppressants, or other active malignancies were excluded. In germline, CDR1 is SEHNR, CDR2 FQNEAQ (reference sequence). The CDR3 spans 14 residues. V lost 5 bases and J 2 bases, leaving 11 bases between the germline ends. The material was effector memory CD8+ T cells from blood, obtained from a patient treated with checkpoint blockade. The origin of this receptor is a human donor with melanoma. The V gene is TRBV7-9, the J gene TRBJ2-3, with D perhaps TRBD1 (6 bases). CDR3 protein: CASSPGETTDTQYF. CDR3 nucleotides: TGTGCCAGCAGCCCAGGGGAGACCACAGATACGCAGTATTTT. Supplemented by reference TRBV7-9 and TRBJ2-3, the full variable domain reads DTGVSQNPRHKITKRGQNVTFRCDPISEHNRLYWYRQTLGQGPEFLTYFQNEAQLEKSRLLSDRFSAERPKGSFSTLEIQRTEQGDSAMYLCASSPGETTDTQYFGPGTRLTVL.